Each of the 10 T cell receptor beta chains below was sequenced from the same sample in a study of cytomegalovirus exposure and HLA in healthy donors. Sequenced by immunoSEQ multiplex PCR; TCRdb stores in-frame clones only, minus some. Among about 82,000 clones listed, approximately 93% were seen once. The sequenced material came from PBMCs. Receptor source: a man in his late teens or twenties in good health and CMV-seronegative.

V usage is TRBV7-9 and J usage is TRBJ2-2, with 10 bases aligning to TRBD2. V shed 3 bases and J 6 bases; nucleotides not matched to a gene: 7. Germline V gene sequence: CDR1 SEHNR, CDR2 FQNEAQ (reference sequence). The CDR3 covers 16 residues. CDR3 loop: CASSLALAGVSGELFF. The CDR3 DNA follows: TGTGCCAGCAGCTTGGCGCTAGCGGGGGTATCCGGGGAGCTGTTTTTT. The full variable domain, in which reference TRBV7-9 and TRBJ2-2 provide the parts outside the CDR3, is DTGVSQNPRHKITKRGQNVTFRCDPISEHNRLYWYRQTLGQGPEFLTYFQNEAQLEKSRLLSDRFSAERPKGSFSTLEIQRTEQGDSAMYLCASSLALAGVSGELFFGEGSRLTVL.

This chain joins TRBV5-1 and TRBJ2-3; D unresolved. The CDR3 consists of 13 residues. The V and J ends lost 0 bases and 2 bases respectively, with 4 bases between them. Germline V lookup: CDR1 SGHRS, CDR2 YFSETQ. CDR3: CASSLGPTDTQYF. The CDR3 coding sequence is TGCGCCAGCAGCTTGGGGCCCACAGATACGCAGTATTTT.

J is TRBJ2-3 and V is TRBV18, with D maybe TRBD2 (6 bases). Germline CDR1 reads KGHSH; CDR2 reads LQKENI. Trimming shortened V by 3 bases and J by 1 base, and 20 bases separated the two germline ends. The length of the CDR3 is 18 residues. CDR3 region: CASSPSPSLANGTDTQYF. The CDR3 DNA reads TGTGCCAGCTCACCGAGCCCCTCTCTAGCGAATGGCACAGATACGCAGTATTTT.

The chain uses TRBV5-1 and TRBJ1-1; tentatively, D is TRBD1 (5 bases). Germline lookup yields CDR1 SGHRS and CDR2 YFSETQ. There are 14 residues in the CDR3. Trimming cost V 0 bases and J 6 bases, with 12 bases left between them. CDR3 nucleotides: TGCGCCAGCAGCTTGGCCCGGGGAGGGGCTGAAGCTTTCTTT. It specifies CASSLARGGAEAFF. Filled out from reference TRBV5-1 and TRBJ1-1, the complete variable domain reads KAGVTQTPRYLIKTRGQQVTLSCSPISGHRSVSWYQQTPGQGLQFLFEYFSETQRNKGNFPGRFSGRQFSNSRSEMNVSTLELGDSALYLCASSLARGGAEAFFGQGTRLTVV.

The gene calls are TRBV6-4 and TRBJ2-1, with TRBD2 identical over 9 bases. Germline V lookup: CDR1 MRHNA, CDR2 SNTAGT. V lost 5 bases, J lost 6 bases, and 8 bases stayed unmatched. This CDR3 region has 15 residues. CDR3 sequence reads: CASSPIAGEGNEQFF. Written as DNA, the CDR3 is TGTGCCAGCAGTCCTATAGCGGGAGAGGGCAATGAGCAGTTCTTC.

The rearrangement uses TRBV27 and TRBJ2-1; D gene unclear. The V end was cut by 6 bases, the J end by 0 bases, with 12 bases between. Germline lookup yields CDR1 MNHEY and CDR2 SMNVEV (reference sequence). The CDR3 totals 15 residues. The CDR3 bases are TGTGCCAGCAGCCCCCAGGTGAGCTCCTACAATGAGCAGTTCTTC. Amino acid sequence: CASSPQVSSYNEQFF.

The chain uses TRBV6-1 and TRBJ2-7, with D uncertain. The V end was cut by 6 bases, the J end by 3 bases, with 3 bases between. Germline-derived CDR1 and CDR2 are MNHNS and SASEGT. The CDR3 has 10 amino acids. The chain's CDR3 is CASRSYEQYF. Written as DNA, the CDR3 is TGTGCCAGCAGGAGCTACGAGCAGTACTTC.

Here the CDR3 DNA reads TGCGCCAGCAGCTTTGCGGTCGGGACAGAACTTTCCCGGGGAGCTTTCTTT. It translates to CASSFAVGTELSRGAFF. The chain joins TRBV5-1 to TRBJ1-1, with TRBD1 matching 7 bases. The CDR3 covers 17 residues. Germline CDR1 is SGHRS and CDR2 is YFSETQ. Unmatched junction bases numbered 20, after V lost 2 bases and J lost 10 bases.

The V call is TRBV2, the J call TRBJ1-1; 8 nucleotides line up with TRBD1. In germline, CDR1 is SNHLY, CDR2 FYNNEI. V was pared by 6 bases and J by 11 bases, with 11 bases of the junction left unmatched. The CDR3 is 13 residues long. The CDR3 DNA sequence: TGTGCCAGCAGCGCCGCAGGGGGCATCAGGGCTTTCTTT. This encodes CASSAAGGIRAFF.

The rearrangement joins TRBV11-2 to TRBJ1-2; D is unresolved. V gave up 1 base and J gave up 6 bases, with 6 bases separating them. Germline CDR1 SGHAT, CDR2 FQNNGV. The CDR3 has 12 amino acids. The CDR3 region is CASSLGRDGYTF. The CDR3 bases are TGTGCCAGCAGCTTAGGGAGGGATGGCTACACCTTC. The whole variable domain, remainder taken from reference TRBV11-2 and TRBJ1-2, is EAGVAQSPRYKIIEKRQSVAFWCNPISGHATLYWYQQILGQGPKLLIQFQNNGVVDDSQLPKDRFSAERLKGVDSTLKIQPAKLEDSAVYLCASSLGRDGYTFGSGTRLTVV.